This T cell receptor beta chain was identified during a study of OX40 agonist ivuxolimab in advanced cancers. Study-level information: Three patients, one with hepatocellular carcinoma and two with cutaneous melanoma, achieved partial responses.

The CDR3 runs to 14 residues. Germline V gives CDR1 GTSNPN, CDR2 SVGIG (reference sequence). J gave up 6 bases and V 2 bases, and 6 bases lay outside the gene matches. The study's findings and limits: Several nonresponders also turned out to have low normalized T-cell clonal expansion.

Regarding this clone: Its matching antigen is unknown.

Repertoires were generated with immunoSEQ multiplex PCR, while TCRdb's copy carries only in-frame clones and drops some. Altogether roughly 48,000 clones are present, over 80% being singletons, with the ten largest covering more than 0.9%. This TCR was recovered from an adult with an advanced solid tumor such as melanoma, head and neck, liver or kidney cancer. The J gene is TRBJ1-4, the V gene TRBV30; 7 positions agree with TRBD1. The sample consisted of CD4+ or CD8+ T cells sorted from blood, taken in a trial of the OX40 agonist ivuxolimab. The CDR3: CAWSWGQYYEKLFF. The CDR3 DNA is TGTGCCTGGAGTTGGGGACAGTATTATGAAAAACTGTTTTTT.